Following are 30 T cell receptor beta chains from one sample sequenced in a study of cytomegalovirus exposure and HLA in healthy donors. 60 Vbeta and 13 Jbeta primers were used in PCR. The protocol was immunoSEQ multiplex PCR, while the TCRdb copy is restricted to in-frame clones and leaves out a portion. Here the sample spans roughly 150,000 clones, about 80% being singletons. Sequencing input: PBMCs. These receptors all stem from a woman between 40 and 55 years old in good health and CMV-seronegative.

The J gene is TRBJ2-7, the V gene TRBV11-2; D may be TRBD2 (6 bases). Trimming pared 0 bases from V and 2 bases from J, leaving 14 bases between. This CDR3 region has 16 residues. Germline V CDR1 and CDR2: SGHAT, FQNNGV. As DNA, the CDR3 is TGTGCCAGCAGCTTAGATCTTAGAGCGGGCCCCTACGAGCAGTACTTC. It encodes CASSLDLRAGPYEQYF.

The chain is built from TRBV4-3 and TRBJ2-7, with a weak D call TRBD2 (6 bases). Germline V lookup: CDR1 LGHNA, CDR2 YSLEER. There are 14 residues in the CDR3. Trimming pared 4 bases from V and 3 bases from J, leaving 13 bases between. The CDR3 spells CASSRNLGGYEQYF. Written as DNA, the CDR3 is TGCGCCAGCAGCCGGAATCTGGGGGGCTACGAGCAGTACTTC.

The chain carries TRBV6-1 and TRBJ2-7; 7 bases match TRBD2. CDR3 length equals 13 residues. Trimming removed 5 bases from V and 5 bases from J; junction bases left unmatched: 6. Per germline, CDR1 MNHNS and CDR2 SASEGT. The DNA of the CDR3 is TGTGCCAGCAGTTCAGCGGGGAATGACGAGCAGTACTTC. Amino acid sequence: CASSSAGNDEQYF.

The chain carries TRBV27 and TRBJ1-1, with D perhaps TRBD1 (5 bases). Germline V gives CDR1 MNHEY, CDR2 SMNVEV (reference sequence). This CDR3 has 17 amino acids. The germline V and J ends were trimmed by 6 bases and 2 bases, with 22 bases remaining between them. CDR3 loop: CASRLVISGALNTEAFF. The CDR3 DNA reads as TGTGCCAGCAGATTGGTCATATCTGGGGCCCTTAACACTGAAGCTTTCTTT.

Only a few counts were recorded for this clone. Germline and junction disagree at one end, which may indicate a read error. The chain's CDR3 is CASSQGLTSGSYEQYF. CDR3 sequence (DNA): TGCGCCAGCAGCCAGGGTCTGACTAGCGGTTCCTACGAGCAGTACTTC. The chain employs TRBV5-4 and TRBJ2-7; 9 nucleotides agree with TRBD2. This CDR3 has 16 amino acids. Germline lookup yields CDR1 SGHNT and CDR2 YYREEE (reference sequence).

CDR3 protein: CASSLSAGGANTEAFF. Written as DNA, the CDR3 is TGTGCCAGCAGTTTATCGGCAGGGGGCGCGAACACTGAAGCTTTCTTT. The rearrangement uses TRBV28 and TRBJ1-1; 8 bases line up with TRBD1. The V gene's germline CDR1 is MDHEN and CDR2 SYDVKM. The CDR3 spans 16 residues. With V trimmed by 1 base and J by 1 base, 5 bases remained unmatched. The whole variable domain, filled in from reference TRBV28 and TRBJ1-1, reads DVKVTQSSRYLVKRTGEKVFLECVQDMDHENMFWYRQDPGLGLRLIYFSYDVKMKEKGDIPEGYSVSREKKERFSLILESASTNQTSMYLCASSLSAGGANTEAFFGQGTRLTVV.

The chain has TRBV11-3 and TRBJ2-1; TRBD2 matches 7 bases. The CDR3 spans 17 residues. V dropped 4 bases and J dropped 7; count of bases not matched to a gene: 16. Germline V CDR1 and CDR2: SGHNT, YENEEA. The CDR3 sequence: CASSSYERGPPENEQFF. The CDR3 DNA reads TGTGCCAGCAGCTCTTATGAGCGGGGCCCCCCAGAGAATGAGCAGTTCTTC.

This sequence joins TRBV13 and TRBJ1-1; D is unresolved. The CDR3 totals 16 residues. CDR1 PRHDT and CDR2 FYEKMQ come from the germline V gene (reference sequence). The germline V and J ends were trimmed by 4 bases and 2 bases, with 17 bases remaining between them. Here the CDR3 reads CASSYLVRSSNTEAFF. The CDR3 DNA sequence: TGTGCCAGCAGCTATTTGGTCCGGAGTAGTAACACTGAAGCTTTCTTT. The full variable domain, its missing parts supplied by reference TRBV13 and TRBJ1-1, is AAGVIQSPRHLIKEKRETATLKCYPIPRHDTVYWYQQGPGQDPQFLISFYEKMQSDKGSIPDRFSAQQFSDYHSELNMSSLELGDSALYFCASSYLVRSSNTEAFFGQGTRLTVV.

The chain employs TRBV29-1 and TRBJ2-7; 8 nucleotides align to TRBD1. This CDR3 region has 17 residues. CDR1 is SQVTM, CDR2 ANQGSEA, per germline. Trimming removed 2 bases from V and 1 base from J; junction bases left unmatched: 13. The CDR3 sequence: CSVEFPSGTGISYEQYF. The CDR3 bases are TGCAGCGTTGAATTTCCTTCTGGGACAGGTATTTCCTACGAGCAGTACTTC.

This clone was recorded once. The chain recombines TRBV25-1 with TRBJ1-6; weak D call: TRBD1 (5 bases). Deletions cut 4 bases from V and 10 bases from J, with 11 bases between. There are 13 residues in the CDR3. CDR1 and CDR2 (germline): MGHDK, SYGVNS. The CDR3 protein is CASSGQGESPLHF. The CDR3 DNA reads TGTGCCAGCAGTGGGCAGGGTGAATCACCCCTCCACTTT.

The chain recombines TRBV19 with TRBJ2-5, with D tentatively TRBD2 (7 bases). CDR3 length: 13 residues. Trimming took off 3 bases at V and 7 bases at J, with 12 bases between the two ends. Germline CDR1 and CDR2: LNHDA and SQIVND (reference sequence). CDR3 sequence reads: CASSIGGRGTQYF. CDR3 coding DNA: TGTGCCAGTAGTATCGGGGGGCGTGGGACCCAGTACTTC.

The chain is built from TRBV6-1 and TRBJ2-5; possibly TRBD1 for D (5 bases). The CDR3 extends over 15 amino acids. The germline gives CDR1 MNHNS, CDR2 SASEGT. V was trimmed by 7 bases and J by 0 bases, leaving 15 bases between them. In nucleotides, the CDR3 is TGTGCCAGCAACCGACAGAGAACTGACCAAGAGACCCAGTACTTC. This encodes CASNRQRTDQETQYF.

This clone was detected a few times. The chain is built from TRBV25-1 and TRBJ2-7; 7 bases agree with TRBD2. CDR1 and CDR2 from the germline V gene are MGHDK and SYGVNS. CDR3 length: 13 amino acids. V was pared by 3 bases and J by 6 bases, with 5 bases of the junction left unmatched. CDR3 DNA sequence: TGTGCCAGCAGTGAGTCAGCGGGAACCGAGCAGTACTTC. It translates to CASSESAGTEQYF.

The V call is TRBV9, the J call TRBJ2-1, with a possible D match to TRBD1 (6 bases). Germline V gives CDR1 SGDLS, CDR2 YYNGEE. V was shortened by 3 bases and J by 9 bases, with 13 bases between the two germline ends. The CDR3 consists of 13 residues. The CDR3 nucleotides are TGTGCCAGCAGCGCCCAGGGGACGGGTGAGCAGTTCTTC. This codes for CASSAQGTGEQFF.

This chain uses TRBV7-2 with TRBJ2-5, with D maybe TRBD1 (5 bases). The CDR3 is 14 amino acids. V lost 7 bases and J lost 7, with 19 bases in between. CDR1 and CDR2 from the germline V gene are SGHTA and FQGNSA. CDR3 DNA: TGTGCCAGCAAAGTACAGGACGCTCCAGGGACCCAGTACTTC. This translates into CASKVQDAPGTQYF.

The rearrangement uses TRBV7-9 and TRBJ2-5, with a weak D call TRBD1 (6 bases). Per germline, CDR1 SEHNR and CDR2 FQNEAQ (reference sequence). Trimming took 2 bases from V and 2 from J, leaving 12 bases between them. The CDR3 is 15 residues long. The CDR3 here is CASSLRGDTQETQYF. The CDR3 nucleotides are TGTGCCAGCAGCTTACGAGGGGACACTCAAGAGACCCAGTACTTC. Together with reference TRBV7-9 and TRBJ2-5, the CDR3 gives the full variable domain: DTGVSQNPRHKITKRGQNVTFRCDPISEHNRLYWYRQTLGQGPEFLTYFQNEAQLEKSRLLSDRFSAERPKGSFSTLEIQRTEQGDSAMYLCASSLRGDTQETQYFGPGTRLLVL.

CDR3 loop: CASSFDLGGNQPQHF. The CDR3 DNA reads TGTGCCAGCAGCTTCGACCTGGGCGGCAATCAGCCCCAGCATTTT. This sequence joins TRBV11-2 and TRBJ1-5; D is unclear. V lost 3 bases to trimming and J lost 2 bases, with 11 bases between them. This CDR3 is 15 amino acids long. Per germline, CDR1 SGHAT and CDR2 FQNNGV.

The chain has TRBV7-8 and TRBJ2-2; 10 bases line up with TRBD2. This CDR3 spans 15 amino acids. The ends lost 6 bases at V and 6 bases at J; junction bases unmatched: 7. Looked up from germline, CDR1 is SGHVS and CDR2 is FQNEAQ. CDR3 coding DNA: TGTGCCAGCAGTTCCGGGACTAGCGACCCCGGGGAGCTGTTTTTT. This translates into CASSSGTSDPGELFF.

This chain joins TRBV28 and TRBJ2-2; 9 nucleotides agree with TRBD2. From germline, CDR1 is MDHEN and CDR2 SYDVKM. The V gene end was trimmed by 4 bases and the J gene end by 4 bases; junction bases not matched to a gene: 16. This CDR3 contains 19 residues. The CDR3 DNA sequence: TGTGCCAGCAGTTCCCTTGGGTGGCGGGGGGGCCCTGGCACCGGGGAGCTGTTTTTT. Translated: CASSSLGWRGGPGTGELFF.

The chain is built from TRBV27 and TRBJ2-5, with D possibly TRBD1 on 6 matching bases. The length of the CDR3 is 15 residues. Germline-derived CDR1 and CDR2 are MNHEY and SMNVEV (reference sequence). V lost 7 bases and J 5 bases, leaving 20 bases between the germline ends. CDR3 residues: CASKEQGSLGETQYF. CDR3 in DNA: TGTGCCAGCAAAGAACAGGGAAGTCTTGGGGAGACCCAGTACTTC.

V usage is TRBV12-5 and J usage is TRBJ2-2; 12 bases line up with TRBD1. J gave up 7 bases and V 8 bases, and 8 bases lay outside the gene matches. The CDR3 sequence is 15 residues long. In germline, CDR1 is LGHNT, CDR2 FRNRAP. DNA of the CDR3: TGTGCTAGTTCACCGGGACAGGGGGCGGACGGGGAGCTGTTTTTT. Translation gives CASSPGQGADGELFF.

This clone came up once. The V gene is TRBV5-6, the J gene TRBJ2-5; TRBD1 matches at 8 bases. The J call is in doubt because the DNA end fits TRBJ2-7 better. The CDR3 length is 17 residues. The germline gives CDR1 SGHDT, CDR2 YYEEEE. The CDR3 reads CASSPGGTGGVLHEQYF. The DNA of the CDR3 is TGTGCCAGCAGCCCAGGGGGGACAGGTGGAGTTCTCCACGAGCAGTACTTC.

The chain uses TRBV28 and TRBJ1-1, with 7 nucleotides matching TRBD1. Germline trimming cut 3 bases from V and 0 bases from J; bases unmatched to any gene: 7. Germline V lookup: CDR1 MDHEN, CDR2 SYDVKM. The CDR3 loop spans 16 amino acids. The DNA of the CDR3 is TGTGCCAGCAGTTTTCGGACAGGCATCATGAACACTGAAGCTTTCTTT. Its protein is CASSFRTGIMNTEAFF.

The genes are TRBV5-6 and TRBJ1-2; D might be TRBD1 (5 bases). This CDR3 is built from 16 residues. Germline loops: CDR1 SGHDT, CDR2 YYEEEE. V was pared by 4 bases and J by 7 bases, with 23 bases between. The DNA of the CDR3 is TGTGCCAGCAGCCCGCCGGACACGCGTTGGGTTAGTGGCTACACCTTC. It specifies CASSPPDTRWVSGYTF.

V and J are TRBV28 and TRBJ2-5, with D possibly matching TRBD2 (6 bases). CDR3 size: 15 residues. Between the trimmed V and J ends, which lost 6 bases and 5 bases, there was a span of 19 bases. Looked up from germline, CDR1 is MDHEN and CDR2 is SYDVKM. Here the CDR3 reads CASRNRVGGGETQYF. CDR3 nucleotides: TGTGCCAGCAGAAATCGAGTAGGTGGGGGGGAGACCCAGTACTTC. The full variable domain, rest sourced from reference TRBV28 and TRBJ2-5, is DVKVTQSSRYLVKRTGEKVFLECVQDMDHENMFWYRQDPGLGLRLIYFSYDVKMKEKGDIPEGYSVSREKKERFSLILESASTNQTSMYLCASRNRVGGGETQYFGPGTRLLVL.

V gene TRBV4-2 combines with J gene TRBJ2-1; no clear D gene. CDR3 length: 14 amino acids. V dropped 0 bases and J dropped 14 bases, with 17 bases sitting between them. Germline CDR1 is LGHNA and CDR2 is YNFKEQ. The CDR3 spells CASSQDTSRQAKFF. CDR3 in DNA: TGTGCCAGCAGCCAAGATACGAGTAGACAAGCTAAGTTCTTC.

The J gene is TRBJ2-5, the V gene TRBV11-2, with 14 bases lining up with TRBD2. V lost 0 bases and J lost 4; bases outside the gene matches: 7. Germline V gene data show CDR1 as SGHAT and CDR2 as FQNNGV. This CDR3 spans 18 amino acids. The CDR3 DNA reads TGTGCCAGCAGCTTAGATCAAGGAGGACTAGCGGGAGGAGAGACCCAGTACTTC. This gives the protein CASSLDQGGLAGGETQYF.

This rearrangement joins TRBV7-2 to TRBJ2-1, with TRBD1 matching over 9 bases. The CDR3 length is 15 residues. Per the germline V gene, CDR1 is SGHTA and CDR2 is FQGNSA. Trimming cost V 1 base and J 8 bases; bases outside gene matches: 6. The CDR3 spells CASSLDSGTGYEQFF. In nucleotides, the CDR3 is TGTGCCAGCAGCTTAGATTCCGGGACAGGGTATGAGCAGTTCTTC.

This chain uses TRBV28 with TRBJ2-7; TRBD2 aligns across 9 bases. This CDR3 has 14 residues. With 2 bases clipped from V and 2 bases from J, the junction kept 1 base outside the gene matches. From germline, CDR1 is MDHEN and CDR2 SYDVKM. CDR3: CASSLPSGAYEQYF. In DNA form, the CDR3 reads TGTGCCAGCAGTTTACCTAGCGGGGCCTACGAGCAGTACTTC.

The chain recombines TRBV2 with TRBJ2-7, with D perhaps TRBD2 (5 bases). V was clipped by 4 bases and J by 0 bases, with 16 bases between them. The germline V gene has CDR1 SNHLY and CDR2 FYNNEI. The length of the CDR3 is 16 residues. Written as DNA, the CDR3 is TGTGCCAGCAGTGGTGGAAGTAGGAGGACCTCCTACGAGCAGTACTTC. Encoded protein: CASSGGSRRTSYEQYF.